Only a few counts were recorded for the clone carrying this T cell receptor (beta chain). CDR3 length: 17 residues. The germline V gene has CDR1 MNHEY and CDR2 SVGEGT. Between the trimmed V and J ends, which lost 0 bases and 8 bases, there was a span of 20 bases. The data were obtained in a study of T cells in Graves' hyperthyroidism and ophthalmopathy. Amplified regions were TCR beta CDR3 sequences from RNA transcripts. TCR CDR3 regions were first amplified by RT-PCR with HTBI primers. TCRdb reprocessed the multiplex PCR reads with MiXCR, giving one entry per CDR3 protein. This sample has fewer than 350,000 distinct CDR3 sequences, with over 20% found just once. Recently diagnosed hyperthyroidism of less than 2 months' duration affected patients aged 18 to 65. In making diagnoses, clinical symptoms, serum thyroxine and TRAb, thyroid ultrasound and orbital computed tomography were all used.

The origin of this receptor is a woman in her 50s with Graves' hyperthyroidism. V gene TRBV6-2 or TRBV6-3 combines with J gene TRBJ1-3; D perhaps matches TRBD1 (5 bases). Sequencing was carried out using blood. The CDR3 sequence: CASSYSIAPRQGYTIYF. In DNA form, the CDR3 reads TGTGCCAGCAGTTACTCGATAGCGCCTAGGCAGGGTTACACCATATATTTT.